Only a few counts were recorded for the clone carrying this T cell receptor (beta chain). Its target is not known. The V gene's germline CDR1 is MNHEY and CDR2 SMNVEV (reference sequence). This CDR3 has 14 residues. V shed 2 bases and J shed 0 bases, with 5 bases lying between them. The template was genomic DNA from peripheral blood, not RNA. Multiplex touch-down PCR with TRB-A/B primers amplified rearranged V-D-J TRB sequences. Each CDR3 protein gets one entry after TCRdb re-called the multiplex PCR reads with MiXCR. The sample holds about 11,000 distinct CDR3 sequences, around 25% seen once. These data come from a study of T cell repertoires in aging, cancer and after chemotherapy. Study summary: Six age groups, ranging from 30 or younger to 70 or older, included the donors. Roughly 10 million TCR reads made up the full dataset. Broader study findings: In each cancer cohort, median generation probability increased across chemotherapy, suggesting thymic output rebounded.

The sequence came from a human donor in good health. Sequencing used blood. This chain links TRBV27 with TRBJ1-5; D is uncertain. CDR3 protein: CASSLRNSNQPQHF. The CDR3, as DNA: TGTGCCAGCAGTTTACGGAATAGCAATCAGCCCCAGCATTTT.